What follows are 15 T cell receptor beta chains derived from one specimen sequenced in a study of neoadjuvant anti-PD-1 for oral cavity cancer. Time point defined: after neoadjuvant nivolumab, at surgical resection. Sequencing was performed with immunoSEQ multiplex PCR; in TCRdb, only in-frame clones are kept and a portion is missing. This repertoire shows more than 20,000 clones, under 30% found once; its top ten account for 15% to 20%. The material was tumor tissue, obtained after nivolumab (anti-PD-1) treatment. The origin of the receptors is a person aged 40-85 years with oral cavity squamous cell carcinoma.

Only a few counts were recorded for this clone. This chain joins TRBV28 and TRBJ1-2, with D possibly matching TRBD1 (6 bases). Germline-derived CDR1 and CDR2 are MDHEN and SYDVKM. The CDR3 sequence is 15 residues long. V lost 2 bases, J lost 4 bases, and 14 bases lay in between. The CDR3 nucleotides read TGTGCCAGCAGTTTAGGACAGACCCTCGGCTATGGCTACACCTTC. Translated, it gives CASSLGQTLGYGYTF.

This clone turned up a few times. The genes are TRBV7-8 and TRBJ2-6; D may be TRBD1 (5 bases). The CDR3 loop spans 15 amino acids. Germline V gives CDR1 SGHVS, CDR2 FQNEAQ. Trimming took off 4 bases at V and 4 bases at J, with 11 bases between the two ends. Here the CDR3 reads CASSSRAGGANVLTF. In DNA form, the CDR3 reads TGTGCCAGCAGCTCCAGGGCTGGCGGGGCCAACGTCCTGACTTTC.

This clone came up a few times. This chain uses TRBV7-9 with TRBJ2-2; weak D call: TRBD2 (6 bases). Germline CDR1 reads SEHNR; CDR2 reads FQNEAQ (reference sequence). This CDR3 region has 16 residues. The V end lost 1 base, the J end lost 6 bases, and 15 bases lay between the germline ends. DNA of the CDR3: TGTGCCAGCAGCTTAGAGGACGGCGGAGGGTCCGGGGAGCTGTTTTTT. It encodes CASSLEDGGGSGELFF.

This clone turned up a few times. This chain joins TRBV5-8 and TRBJ1-2, with 8 bases lining up with TRBD1. Germline CDR1 SGHTS, CDR2 YDEGEE. J was trimmed by 5 bases and V by 4 bases; bases with no gene match: 16. The CDR3 sequence is 17 residues long. CDR3: CASSRGLGWTGSYGYTF. CDR3 DNA: TGTGCCAGCAGCCGTGGACTGGGGTGGACAGGGTCTTATGGCTACACCTTC.

This clone was observed a handful of times. The CDR3 bases are TGTGCCTTGGACGTAGGGTCCTATGGCTACACCTTC. This codes for CALDVGSYGYTF. The chain uses TRBV30 and TRBJ1-2; D ambiguous. Germline lookup yields CDR1 GTSNPN and CDR2 SVGIG (reference sequence). V lost 7 bases and J 4 bases, leaving 13 bases between the germline ends. The CDR3 contains 12 residues.

The gene calls are TRBV28 and TRBJ1-2; 9 bases fit TRBD1. J was trimmed by 8 bases and V by 7 bases; bases with no gene match: 5. CDR1 is MDHEN, CDR2 SYDVKM, per germline. The CDR3 has 12 amino acids. CDR3 in amino acids: CASKGQGGGYTF. CDR3 sequence (DNA): TGTGCCAGCAAGGGACAGGGTGGCGGCTACACCTTC.

This clone has a handful of counts. The chain has TRBV7-8 and TRBJ1-6; D not resolved. Germline V gene sequence: CDR1 SGHVS, CDR2 FQNEAQ. Trimming stripped 3 bases from V and 5 bases from J, with 11 bases between. The CDR3 runs 15 residues. The DNA for the CDR3 is TGTGCCAGCAGCTTTGGAGGCAGAAATAATTCACCCCTCCACTTT. This gives the protein CASSFGGRNNSPLHF.

The CDR3 nucleotides read TGTGCCAGCTCACCACCGCACAGGGGTGATACGCAGTATTTT. Translated, it gives CASSPPHRGDTQYF. This sequence joins TRBV18 and TRBJ2-3; TRBD1 matches at 7 bases. Per the germline V gene, CDR1 is KGHSH and CDR2 is LQKENI. Unmatched junction bases numbered 3, after V lost 0 bases and J lost 6 bases. CDR3 length equals 14 residues.

This chain uses TRBV11-2 with TRBJ2-3; 14 nucleotides align to TRBD2. V trimming: 1 base; J trimming: 3 bases; junction bases outside the gene matches: 6. Germline assignment: CDR1 SGHAT and CDR2 FQNNGV. The CDR3 is 18 residues long. The DNA of the CDR3 is TGTGCCAGCAGCTTAGTCCCGACTAGCGGGGGGGCTACAGATACGCAGTATTTT. It is translated as CASSLVPTSGGATDTQYF. The complete variable domain, with remaining parts taken from reference TRBV11-2 and TRBJ2-3, reads EAGVAQSPRYKIIEKRQSVAFWCNPISGHATLYWYQQILGQGPKLLIQFQNNGVVDDSQLPKDRFSAERLKGVDSTLKIQPAKLEDSAVYLCASSLVPTSGGATDTQYFGPGTRLTVL.

The CDR3 spells CASRGGGRTEAFF. In DNA, the CDR3 is TGTGCCAGCAGAGGGGGGGGGCGAACTGAAGCTTTCTTT. The rearrangement joins TRBV27 to TRBJ1-1; TRBD1 is a possible D gene (6 bases). The germline gives CDR1 MNHEY, CDR2 SMNVEV (reference sequence). The V end lost 6 bases, the J end lost 5 bases, and 13 bases lay between the germline ends. This CDR3 comprises 13 residues.

This clone occurred a few times. V gene TRBV15 combines with J gene TRBJ1-2; 9 bases line up with TRBD1. This CDR3 has 14 amino acids. V shed 5 bases, J shed 8 bases, and the junction held 9 bases outside the gene matches. The germline CDR1 and CDR2 sequences are LNHNV and YYDKDF (reference sequence). The CDR3 loop is CATSESRDRVGYTF. The DNA for the CDR3 is TGTGCCACCAGCGAAAGCCGGGACAGGGTAGGCTACACCTTC.

This rearrangement joins TRBV4-1 to TRBJ2-1; 14 positions match TRBD2. The CDR3 totals 16 residues. The J segment lost 8 bases and the V segment lost 1 base, leaving 4 bases of the junction unmatched. Germline V gene data show CDR1 as MGHRA and CDR2 as YSYEKL. As DNA, the CDR3 is TGCGCCAGCAGCCAAGGACTAGCGGGAGGGCGAGATGAGCAGTTCTTC. Translation gives CASSQGLAGGRDEQFF.

This clone was counted between two and nine times. V and J are TRBV14 and TRBJ2-5, with TRBD1 identical over 7 bases. Germline assignment: CDR1 SGHDN and CDR2 FVKESK. J gave up 0 bases and V 5 bases, and 6 bases lay outside the gene matches. The CDR3 spans 15 residues. CDR3 DNA sequence: TGTGCCAGCAGCGTCAGGGGGTGGTACCAAGAGACCCAGTACTTC. Amino acids: CASSVRGWYQETQYF.

The chain uses TRBV5-1 and TRBJ1-5, with 9 bases that match TRBD1. Losses at the gene ends were 10 bases for V and 1 base for J; bases not matched to a gene: 6. The germline gives CDR1 SGHRS, CDR2 YFSETQ. The CDR3 spans 14 residues. The CDR3 bases are TGCGCCCCTGGGACAGGGAGAAGCAATCAGCCCCAGCATTTT. Protein: CAPGTGRSNQPQHF.

This clone was picked up a small number of times. The chain couples TRBV19 to TRBJ1-1; 8 bases agree with TRBD1. CDR1 and CDR2 from the germline V gene are LNHDA and SQIVND (reference sequence). The CDR3 is made up of 13 amino acids. J was trimmed by 5 bases and V by 1 base; bases with no gene match: 0. CDR3 nucleotides: TGTGCCAGTAGTATAGGGACAGGGACTGAAGCTTTCTTT. Translation gives CASSIGTGTEAFF.